This T cell receptor beta chain was found in a study of T cell changes during pregnancy in multiple sclerosis. Trimming at V came to 4 bases and at J to 6 bases, leaving 7 bases not matched to a gene. This CDR3 is built from 15 residues. Germline-derived CDR1 and CDR2 are SGHRS and YFSETQ. Data came from immunoSEQ multiplex PCR; TCRdb stores just in-frame clones and leaves some out. The sample comprises tens of thousands of clones, roughly 92% of which are singletons, and less than 2.5% rests with the top ten. The material sequenced was peripheral blood, taken before pregnancy. This chain uses TRBV5-1 with TRBJ2-7, with 13 bases identical to TRBD2. This TCR was recovered from a female donor with multiple sclerosis, enrolled in a pregnancy study. CDR3 DNA: TGCGCCAGCAGCGCCGGACTAGCGGGAGAACGCGAGCAGTACTTC. Its translation is CASSAGLAGEREQYF.